This record looks at one TCR beta chain sequence and its context. The sample is drawn from a study of technical replicates of blood from a few donors. This CDR3 has 14 amino acids. In germline, CDR1 is LNHDA, CDR2 SQIVND (reference sequence). Trimming left V 7 bases short and J 8 bases short, with 18 bases between. Libraries were prepared by immunoSEQ multiplex PCR; TCRdb keeps only in-frame clonotypes and omits some of them. The sample shows about 82,000 clones, 92% of them seen only once. The sample comprised T cells isolated from PBMCs. The clonotype comes from a human donor in good health. The rearrangement uses TRBV19 and TRBJ1-5, with D uncertain. CDR3 DNA sequence: TGTGCCAGTATGCCGATAGACTGGAGGGAGCCCCAGCATTTT. Translating it yields CASMPIDWREPQHF.